These 12 T cell receptor beta chains came from one sample sequenced in a study of cytomegalovirus exposure and HLA in healthy donors. The study ran its PCR with 60 Vbeta and 13 Jbeta primers. This table comes from immunoSEQ multiplex PCR, and its TCRdb copy is limited to in-frame clones, with some not included. The sample shows 95,000 to 100,000 clones, under 85% of them seen only once. Sequencing was performed on PBMCs. The source is a man aged 35 to 55 in good health and CMV-seronegative.

This chain connects TRBV19 to TRBJ1-5; a weak D match, TRBD1 (6 bases). The V gene's germline CDR1 is LNHDA and CDR2 SQIVND (reference sequence). Trimming took off 0 bases at V and 5 bases at J, with 14 bases between the two ends. The CDR3 loop spans 16 amino acids. Here the CDR3 reads CASSIDIGQIHQPQHF. Here the CDR3 DNA reads TGTGCCAGTAGTATAGATATTGGACAGATTCATCAGCCCCAGCATTTT.

This clone was counted between two and nine times. The genes are TRBV9 and TRBJ2-1; D may be TRBD1 (5 bases). CDR3 size: 17 residues. Trimming took off 0 bases at V and 0 bases at J, with 13 bases between the two ends. Germline CDR1 and CDR2: SGDLS and YYNGEE. CDR3 residues: CASSVGRGVSSYNEQFF. CDR3 DNA: TGTGCCAGCAGCGTAGGTAGGGGCGTAAGCTCCTACAATGAGCAGTTCTTC.

V is TRBV5-1 and J is TRBJ2-5; 7 nucleotides agree with TRBD2. The ends lost 0 bases at V and 5 bases at J; junction bases unmatched: 1. The CDR3 contains 13 residues. Germline V gene lookup returns CDR1 SGHRS and CDR2 YFSETQ. CDR3 sequence: CASSLGGGETQYF. DNA of the CDR3: TGCGCCAGCAGCTTGGGCGGGGGTGAGACCCAGTACTTC.

This chain joins TRBV7-9 and TRBJ2-1; the D gene is possibly TRBD2 (6 bases). From germline, CDR1 is SEHNR and CDR2 FQNEAQ (reference sequence). The length of the CDR3 is 16 residues. Trimming pared 1 base from V and 0 bases from J, leaving 10 bases between. CDR3 coding DNA: TGTGCCAGCAGCTTAGTTGCCGGGAGCTCCTACAATGAGCAGTTCTTC. Amino acid sequence: CASSLVAGSSYNEQFF.

The J gene is TRBJ2-3, the V gene TRBV28; D is possibly TRBD2 (6 bases). CDR3 length: 15 amino acids. V was pared by 8 bases and J by 3 bases, with 18 bases between. Germline lookup yields CDR1 MDHEN and CDR2 SYDVKM. CDR3 DNA sequence: TGTGCCAGCGGTATAGGCGCGGGATTGACAGATACGCAGTATTTT. It translates to CASGIGAGLTDTQYF. Based on the CDR3 plus reference TRBV28 and TRBJ2-3, the full variable domain is DVKVTQSSRYLVKRTGEKVFLECVQDMDHENMFWYRQDPGLGLRLIYFSYDVKMKEKGDIPEGYSVSREKKERFSLILESASTNQTSMYLCASGIGAGLTDTQYFGPGTRLTVL.

The CDR3 region has the DNA TGTGCCAGCAGTTACTCCTTTGACAGGGGTGGAAACACCATATATTTT. Translation gives CASSYSFDRGGNTIYF. The rearrangement links TRBV6-5 to TRBJ1-3, with 8 bases matching TRBD1. V shed 0 bases, J shed 3 bases, and the junction held 4 bases outside the gene matches. From germline, CDR1 is MNHEY and CDR2 SVGAGI. The CDR3 runs 16 residues.

The chain joins TRBV6-5 to TRBJ2-1, with 11 nucleotides matching TRBD2. Trimming removed 7 bases from V and 11 bases from J; junction bases left unmatched: 10. Germline CDR1 and CDR2: MNHEY and SVGAGI. The CDR3 has 14 amino acids. This CDR3 is CASKNAGTSGKQFF. The CDR3 coding sequence is TGTGCCAGCAAAAATGCCGGGACTAGCGGAAAGCAGTTCTTC.

The chain has TRBV6-1 and TRBJ2-4, with D unclear. Between the trimmed V and J ends, which lost 4 bases and 0 bases, there was a span of 10 bases. This CDR3 contains 15 residues. The germline CDR1 and CDR2 sequences are MNHNS and SASEGT. DNA of the CDR3: TGTGCCAGCAGTGGCCCTGAGGTAGCCAAAAACATTCAGTACTTC. This codes for CASSGPEVAKNIQYF.

Comments on this clone: At one end, the junction sequence differs from germline, possibly due to a read error. The chain couples TRBV7-9 to TRBJ2-7; 8 bases line up with TRBD1. The CDR3 length is 15 residues. Per germline, CDR1 SEHNR and CDR2 FQNEAQ (reference sequence). The CDR3 DNA reads as TGTTCCAGCAGCTTAGGGCAGGGGGCATCGGGCGAGCAGTACTTC. Its protein product is CSSSLGQGASGEQYF.

V gene TRBV15 combines with J gene TRBJ2-1, with D possibly matching TRBD2 (6 bases). This CDR3 comprises 18 residues. The ends were cut back, 0 bases at V and 4 bases at J, with 19 bases in the middle. Germline V gene lookup returns CDR1 LNHNV and CDR2 YYDKDF (reference sequence). CDR3 region: CATSRDGWDSGAYNEQFF. CDR3 sequence (DNA): TGTGCCACCAGCAGAGATGGGTGGGATAGCGGAGCATACAATGAGCAGTTCTTC.

The V and J genes are TRBV5-4 and TRBJ1-3, with D maybe TRBD1 (5 bases). Germline V lookup: CDR1 SGHNT, CDR2 YYREEE (reference sequence). Trimming shortened V by 2 bases and J by 2 bases, and 8 bases separated the two germline ends. This CDR3 has 14 amino acids. CDR3: CASSFGGTGNTIYF. Here the CDR3 DNA reads TGTGCCAGCAGCTTCGGGGGGACTGGAAACACCATATATTTT.

This clone turned up a few times. This rearrangement joins TRBV19 to TRBJ1-2, with D unresolved. The CDR3 is 13 amino acids. The germline CDR1 and CDR2 sequences are LNHDA and SQIVND (reference sequence). V lost 1 base and J lost 4, with 7 bases in between. The CDR3 DNA is TGTGCCAGTAGTATAGGACGGAGCTATGGCTACACCTTC. Amino acid sequence: CASSIGRSYGYTF. The whole variable domain, remainder taken from reference TRBV19 and TRBJ1-2, is DGGITQSPKYLFRKEGQNVTLSCEQNLNHDAMYWYRQDPGQGLRLIYYSQIVNDFQKGDIAEGYSVSREKKESFPLTVTSAQKNPTAFYLCASSIGRSYGYTFGSGTRLTVV.